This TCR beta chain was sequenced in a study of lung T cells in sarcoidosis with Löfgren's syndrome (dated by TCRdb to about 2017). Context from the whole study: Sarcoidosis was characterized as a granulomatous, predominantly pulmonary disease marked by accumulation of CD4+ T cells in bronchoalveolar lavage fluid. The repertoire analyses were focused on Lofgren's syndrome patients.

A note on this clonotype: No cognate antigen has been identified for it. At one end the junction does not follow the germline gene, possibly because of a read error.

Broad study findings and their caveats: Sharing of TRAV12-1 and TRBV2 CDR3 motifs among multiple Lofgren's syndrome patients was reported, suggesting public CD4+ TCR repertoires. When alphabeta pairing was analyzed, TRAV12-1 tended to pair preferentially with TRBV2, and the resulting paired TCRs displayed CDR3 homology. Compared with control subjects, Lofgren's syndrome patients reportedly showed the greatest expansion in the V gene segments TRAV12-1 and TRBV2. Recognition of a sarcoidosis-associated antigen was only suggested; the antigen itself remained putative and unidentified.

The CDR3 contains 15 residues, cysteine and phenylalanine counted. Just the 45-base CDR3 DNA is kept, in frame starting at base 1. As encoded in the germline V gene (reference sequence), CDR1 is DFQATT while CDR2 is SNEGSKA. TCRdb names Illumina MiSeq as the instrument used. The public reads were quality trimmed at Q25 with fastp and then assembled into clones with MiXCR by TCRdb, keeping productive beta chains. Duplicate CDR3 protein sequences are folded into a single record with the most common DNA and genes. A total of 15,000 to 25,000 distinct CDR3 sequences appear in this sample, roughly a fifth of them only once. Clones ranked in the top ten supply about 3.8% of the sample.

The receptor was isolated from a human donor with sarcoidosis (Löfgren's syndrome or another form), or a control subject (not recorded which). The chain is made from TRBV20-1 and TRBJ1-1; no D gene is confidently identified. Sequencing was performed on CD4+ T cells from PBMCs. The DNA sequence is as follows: TGCAGTGTTAGAGATCCGTCAGTTGGGAACACTGAGGCTTTCTTT. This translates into CSVRDPSVGNTEAFF.